A selection of T cell receptor beta chains follows, all from one sample in a study of shared clonotypes between healthy human individuals. The data were produced by immunoSEQ multiplex PCR, yet TCRdb's version contains in-frame clones alone and is incomplete. The sample includes roughly 1.4 million clones, just under 99% of them seen just once. The sequenced material came from naive CD4+ T cells sorted from blood. These receptors were collected from a man aged 30 to 39 in good health. The CDR3 runs from the conserved cysteine through the conserved F or W. Each record gives: V gene, D gene, J gene, CDR3 DNA, CDR3 protein. The D gene is left open where the match is weak.

>TRBV5-4|-|TRBJ1-2
TGTGCCAGCAGCTTGGAACAGGTCAGCTACACCTTC
CASSLEQVSYTF
>TRBV29-1|-|TRBJ2-7
TGCAGCGTTCAGGGACCCTACGAGCAGTACTTC
CSVQGPYEQYF
>TRBV12-5|-|TRBJ2-5
TGTGCTAGTGGTTTGGGTCAGGGGCGCCTGGAGACCCAGTACTTC
CASGLGQGRLETQYF
>TRBV19|TRBD1|TRBJ2-2
TGTGCCAGTACTGGACAGGGGACGAACACCGGGGAGCTGTTTTTT
CASTGQGTNTGELFF
>TRBV18|-|TRBJ1-4
TGTGCCAGCTCACAAACGACAGGTGCAACTAATGAAAAACTGTTTTTT
CASSQTTGATNEKLFF
>TRBV29-1|-|TRBJ1-1
TGCAGCGCTGGGATGGGCCCTGAAGCTTTCTTT
CSAGMGPEAFF
>TRBV5-1|TRBD1|TRBJ2-7
TGCGCCAGCAGCTTGAATATCGGACAGGGATCCTACGAGCAGTACTTC
CASSLNIGQGSYEQYF
>TRBV29-1|-|TRBJ2-2
TGCAGCGCTACCGGGACAAACACCGGGGAGCTGTTTTTT
CSATGTNTGELFF
>TRBV7-8|-|TRBJ1-5
TGTGCCAGCAGCCCGGGGCCAGGGAAAAAACATTTT
CASSPGPGKKHF
>TRBV6-5|TRBD1|TRBJ1-5
TGTGCCACCCGAACAGGGGTCAATCAGCCCCAGCATTTT
CATRTGVNQPQHF
>TRBV7-2|-|TRBJ2-5
TGTGCCAGCAGCTTAGTCAGGGGGGGGACGGGGAAAGAGACCCAGTACTTC
CASSLVRGGTGKETQYF